This T cell receptor beta chain was recorded in a study of control samples from healthy donors and cancer patients. Method: immunoSEQ multiplex PCR; TCRdb's copy keeps in-frame clones and lacks some. The sample has approximately 44,000 clones; around 75% are singletons. V gave up 4 bases and J gave up 5 bases; unmatched junction bases: 8. The CDR3 runs 14 residues. Looked up from germline, CDR1 is SGHAT and CDR2 is FQNNGV. The source material was formalin-fixed, paraffin-embedded tissue. The chain carries TRBV11-2 and TRBJ2-7, with 7 bases aligning to TRBD2. The TCR sequence derives from a male donor with melanoma. CDR3 nucleotide sequence: TGTGCCAGCAGCTCGGGACTACTACTTGACGAGCAGTACTTC. Protein: CASSSGLLLDEQYF.